The rows below give T cell receptor beta chains drawn from one sample of a study of blood T cells in healthy people across ages. TCRdb re-called the 5' RACE reads through MiXCR, storing one row per CDR3 protein. This table has hundreds of thousands of distinct CDR3 sequences, roughly 56% appearing once. The sample was blood. The source is a middle-aged man in good health. Both conserved end residues are part of each CDR3. The D gene is left open where the match is weak. The size of a clone is reported for some rows only, either as once, few or many, or as a class for expanded clones.

j_gene | abundance | v_gene | d_gene | CDR3aa | CDR3nt
TRBJ2-3 | . | TRBV7-9 | . | CASSLVQGPSTDTQYF | TGTGCCAGCAGCTTGGTCCAGGGCCCTAGCACAGATACGCAGTATTTT
TRBJ2-3 | . | TRBV7-3 | . | CACSVHSTDTQYF | TGTGCCTGCTCGGTCCATAGCACAGATACGCAGTATTTT
TRBJ2-5 | few | TRBV9 | . | CASSVAPQETQYF | TGTGCCAGCAGCGTAGCCCCTCAAGAGACCCAGTACTTC
TRBJ2-7 | few | TRBV10-3 | . | CAISEKLTVSYEQYF | TGTGCCATCAGTGAGAAATTAACCGTCTCCTACGAGCAGTACTTC
TRBJ2-6 | . | TRBV5-5 | . | CASSLRTGTVGSGANVLTF | TGTGCCAGCAGCCTACGCACGGGGACGGTGGGCTCTGGGGCCAACGTCCTGACTTTC
TRBJ2-3 | many | TRBV11-1 | TRBD2 | CASSLVASGGTHPDTQYF | TGTGCCAGCAGCTTAGTGGCTAGCGGGGGGACCCACCCAGATACGCAGTATTTT
TRBJ2-4 | few | TRBV6-1 | . | CASREAQGLNIQYF | TGTGCCAGCAGAGAAGCACAGGGATTGAACATTCAGTACTTC
TRBJ2-1 | . | TRBV20-1 | TRBD2 | CSAGGAGTAGGLYNEQFF | TGCAGTGCTGGAGGGGCCGGGACGGCGGGGGGGCTGTACAATGAGCAGTTCTTC
TRBJ2-1 | . | TRBV6-6 | TRBD2 | CASRLGPSGGDEQFF | TGTGCCAGCAGGTTGGGGCCTAGCGGGGGCGATGAGCAGTTCTTC
TRBJ2-7 | . | TRBV6-1 | TRBD2 | CASSESLAGPYEQYF | TGTGCCAGCAGTGAATCACTAGCGGGCCCCTACGAGCAGTACTTC
TRBJ2-1 | few | TRBV14 | . | CASSQDRVVQFF | TGTGCCAGCAGCCAAGATCGAGTTGTGCAGTTCTTC
TRBJ2-7 | . | TRBV29-1 | . | CSVEGVIDYEQYF | TGCAGCGTTGAAGGAGTGATCGACTACGAGCAGTACTTC
TRBJ2-5 | . | TRBV5-1 | TRBD2 | CASSSLVGGQETQYF | TGCGCCAGCAGTTCTCTTGTCGGGGGGCAAGAGACCCAGTACTTC
TRBJ2-5 | . | TRBV12-3/TRBV12-4 | . | CASSSSLAPEPNEQYF | TGTGCCAGCAGTTCCTCCCTAGCTCCGGAACCCAATGAGCAGTACTTC
TRBJ1-2 | few | TRBV12-3/TRBV12-4 | . | CASSLVDENYGYTF | TGTGCCAGCAGTTTGGTAGACGAGAACTATGGCTACACCTTC
TRBJ2-1 | . | TRBV7-2 | . | CASSPDSRGEQFF | TGTGCCAGCAGCCCGGACTCGCGTGGTGAGCAGTTCTTC
TRBJ2-3 | . | TRBV20-1 | . | CSARLSSVRPDTDTQYF | TGCAGTGCTCGCCTATCTAGCGTCAGACCAGACACAGATACGCAGTATTTT
TRBJ2-5 | . | TRBV29-1 | TRBD2 | CSVGIAGGIEETQYF | TGCAGCGTCGGGATAGCGGGAGGGATCGAAGAGACCCAGTACTTC
TRBJ1-6 | . | TRBV5-1 | . | CASSGTASSYNSPLHF | TGCGCCAGCAGCGGGACCGCTAGCTCCTATAATTCACCCCTCCACTTT
TRBJ1-2 | . | TRBV12-5 | TRBD1 | CASGLVGAGTANYGYTF | TGTGCTAGTGGTTTGGTTGGTGCGGGGACAGCTAACTATGGCTACACCTTC
TRBJ2-1 | . | TRBV27 | . | CASSRSEDSCNEQFF | TGTGCCAGCAGTCGATCGGAGGACTCCTGCAATGAGCAGTTCTTC
TRBJ2-3 | . | TRBV5-1 | . | CTSSSITVTPGTPPDTQYF | TGCACCAGCAGCTCGATCACAGTAACTCCAGGGACCCCGCCAGATACGCAGTATTTT
TRBJ2-3 | . | TRBV11-2 | . | CASFIEGATSTDTQYF | TGTGCCAGTTTCATAGAGGGAGCAACTAGCACAGATACGCAGTATTTT
TRBJ2-1 | . | TRBV6-5 | TRBD2 | CASLRGGGEGNEQFF | TGTGCCAGCCTCAGGGGCGGGGGGGAGGGCAATGAGCAGTTCTTC
TRBJ2-1 | few | TRBV27 | . | CASSLPGDGNEQFF | TGTGCCAGCAGTTTACCCGGGGACGGCAATGAGCAGTTCTTC
TRBJ1-2 | once | TRBV5-1 | TRBD1 | CASSLRGQTTGGYTF | TGCGCCAGCAGCTTACGGGGACAGACCACGGGGGGCTACACCTTC
TRBJ2-5 | . | TRBV6-1 | TRBD1 | CASSVGTGRETQYF | TGTGCCAGCAGTGTCGGGACAGGAAGAGAGACCCAGTACTTC
TRBJ2-7 | . | TRBV28 | . | CASTPTGHYEQYF | TGTGCCAGCACTCCCACGGGCCACTACGAGCAGTACTTC
TRBJ2-5 | . | TRBV29-1 | . | CSVPDSLRGQETQYF | TGCAGCGTTCCCGACAGCTTAAGAGGCCAAGAGACCCAGTACTTC
TRBJ2-7 | . | TRBV6-2/TRBV6-3 | . | CASSDVPSIGSHEQYF | TGTGCCAGCAGTGACGTCCCAAGCATTGGCTCCCACGAGCAGTACTTC
TRBJ2-3 | . | TRBV7-9 | . | CASSPGISTDTQYF | TGTGCCAGCAGTCCTGGTATCTCCACAGATACGCAGTATTTT
TRBJ2-3 | . | TRBV20-1 | TRBD2 | CSASGLLAGNTDTQYF | TGCAGTGCTTCCGGACTACTAGCGGGGAACACAGATACGCAGTATTTT
TRBJ2-1 | . | TRBV9 | . | CASSVGSGIYNEQFF | TGTGCCAGCAGCGTAGGGAGCGGAATATACAATGAGCAGTTCTTC
TRBJ2-3 | . | TRBV29-1 | . | CSVEAGRGGTDTQYF | TGCAGCGTTGAAGCAGGGCGGGGTGGTACAGATACGCAGTATTTT
TRBJ1-4 | . | TRBV29-1 | . | CSARDMGLTEKLFF | TGCAGCGCCCGAGATATGGGGCTCACTGAAAAACTGTTTTTT
TRBJ2-5 | few | TRBV9 | TRBD2 | CASSVSSGAVETQYF | TGTGCCAGCAGCGTATCTAGCGGGGCCGTGGAGACCCAGTACTTC
TRBJ2-1 | . | TRBV7-3 | TRBD2 | CASSLIASGMGEQFF | TGTGCCAGCAGCTTAATCGCTAGCGGGATGGGTGAGCAGTTCTTC
TRBJ2-3 | . | TRBV20-1 | . | CSARGLVLSGGTQYF | TGCAGTGCTAGAGGCCTGGTCCTCTCCGGGGGTACGCAGTATTTT
TRBJ2-3 | . | TRBV5-1 | TRBD1 | CASGNDRGWDTDTQYF | TGCGCCAGCGGCAATGACAGGGGATGGGACACAGATACGCAGTATTTT
TRBJ2-2 | . | TRBV29-1 | . | CSHRGNFGELFF | TGCAGCCACCGGGGTAACTTCGGGGAGCTGTTTTTT
TRBJ2-1 | . | TRBV9 | . | CASSVQVRDNEQFF | TGTGCCAGCAGCGTCCAAGTGAGGGACAATGAGCAGTTCTTC
TRBJ2-1 | . | TRBV29-1 | TRBD2 | CSAVRVVAGGGNEQFF | TGCAGCGCTGTTCGGGTGGTAGCGGGAGGGGGCAATGAGCAGTTCTTC
TRBJ1-5 | . | TRBV4-1 | . | CASSSLAEPLASNQPQHF | TGCGCCAGCAGCAGCCTAGCGGAGCCTCTAGCCTCCAATCAGCCCCAGCATTTT
TRBJ2-1 | few | TRBV29-1 | TRBD2 | CSVASSGSGEQFF | TGCAGCGTTGCTTCTAGCGGGAGTGGTGAGCAGTTCTTC
TRBJ2-1 | . | TRBV7-9 | TRBD2 | CASSTLAGGRGEQFF | TGTGCCAGCAGCACTCTAGCTGGCGGGAGGGGTGAGCAGTTCTTC
TRBJ2-7 | . | TRBV13 | TRBD1 | CASSSHGTGAYEQYF | TGTGCCAGCAGCTCGCACGGGACAGGGGCCTACGAGCAGTACTTC
TRBJ2-2 | . | TRBV29-1 | . | CGVELGPFTGELFF | TGCGGCGTTGAACTGGGGCCGTTCACCGGGGAGCTGTTTTTT
TRBJ2-3 | . | TRBV20-1 | . | CSATRATHGGTDTQYF | TGCAGTGCCACGAGGGCTACCCATGGGGGCACAGATACGCAGTATTTT
TRBJ2-2 | . | TRBV11-1 | . | CASSLPRQDYTGELFF | TGTGCCAGCAGCTTACCGAGACAGGACTACACCGGGGAGCTGTTTTTT
TRBJ2-5 | few | TRBV9 | . | CASSIGGQETQYF | TGTGCCAGCAGCATAGGGGGGCAAGAGACCCAGTACTTC
TRBJ2-2 | . | TRBV12-3/TRBV12-4 | . | CASSSLVAGELFF | TGTGCCAGCAGTAGCCTGGTAGCCGGGGAGCTGTTTTTT
TRBJ2-1 | . | TRBV6-5 | TRBD2 | CARTSRTSDYNEQFF | TGTGCCAGAACCTCACGGACTAGCGACTACAATGAGCAGTTCTTC